This T cell receptor (beta chain) was identified during a study of regulatory T cells in long-lasting Graves disease (TCRdb year 2021). A note on the overall study: To count as having persistent Graves' disease, a patient had to have received antithyroid drug treatment for over 5 years with TSH receptor autoantibodies remaining persistently positive. This study used TCR sequencing and RNA sequencing of peripheral blood to compare persistent Graves' disease patients against newly diagnosed Graves' disease patients. The study took place in China and was registered as a clinical trial. TCR sequencing covered about 13 persistent and some 20 newly diagnosed Graves' disease patients, some 35 samples in total. In the clinical cohort, patients with persistent Graves' disease had used antithyroid drugs for an average of about 9.3 years.

Library method: multiplex PCR. Reads for this sample came from an Illumina HiSeq 4000. CDR3 regions were amplified by Arm-PCR with iRepertoire HTBI primers to construct TCR beta libraries. Gel purification was performed on PCR products prior to sequencing. Per the source publication's procedure: Across samples, roughly 60 TRBV and 13 to 15 TRBJ segments were identified and used for gene usage analysis of CDR3 amino acid clonotypes. COPE and FqMerger were used to merge filtered high-quality paired reads into contigs. Contigs were aligned with BLAST to IMGT TRBV, TRBD and TRBJ reference genes, and CDR3 was defined per IMGT. Highly expanded clones were defined as clonotypes with a frequency above 0.1%. Repertoire diversity was measured by Shannon entropy, and V-J evenness by the Gini coefficient. A clonotype found in more than one individual was treated as public. Using fastp at Q25 and MiXCR, TCRdb reprocessed the public reads and kept productive beta chains. Each record represents a unique CDR3 protein, reported with the most common genes and DNA among its rows. The V and J calls come from TCRdb's annotation, not from the publication. The sample yields about 470,000 distinct CDR3 sequences; less than 25% were counted once. The ten largest clones take up over 7.5% of the sample.

About this clonotype itself: Its antigen specificity is not known. No base-level quality is on record; no much larger clone is a single base apart.

The sample's time point label, in plain terms: persistent/refractory GD, antithyroid drugs over 5 years with positive TRAb. For both TCR sequencing and RNA sequencing, RNA was extracted from PBMCs using TRIzol. The diagnosis of Graves' disease was made according to American Thyroid Association guidelines. Recruitment of patients was carried out at an endocrinology department in Xi'an, China. Each patient gave about 9.1 milliliters of peripheral blood, collected in an EDTA anticoagulant tube. Ficoll Paque Plus density gradient separation was used to isolate PBMCs, and no further T cell sorting was performed. An Agilent 2100 Bioanalyzer and agarose gel were used to assess RNA quality, and a NanoDrop 2000 was used to measure RNA concentration. The study at large found these results: The small sample size was acknowledged by the authors as a limitation that may reduce accuracy. Only the TCR beta chain was sequenced and analyzed. Compared with newly diagnosed patients, patients with persistent Graves' disease had lower TCR Shannon entropy and fewer highly expanded clones, which suggests clonal expansion. Because the primary lesion, thyroid tissue, could not be accessed, the study looked at peripheral blood alone. Preferential use of TRBV28, TRBJ1-2 and TRBJ2-5 was observed in persistent disease, whereas TRBV20-1 and TRBJ2-1 were favored in newly diagnosed disease. Persistent patients shared more public clonotypes among themselves (under 3,000) than newly diagnosed patients did (more than 950).

From its cysteine to its phenylalanine, the CDR3 spans 17 amino acids. Here the CDR3 DNA is all that survives: 51 bases in frame from base 1. Taken from the germline V gene, the CDR1 and CDR2 loops are LGHNA and YSLEER. Trimming takes 0 bases off V and 4 bases off J; junction bases not matched to a gene: 10. The sample here was peripheral blood mononuclear cells (PBMCs), taken when the disease was refractory, from a patient treated with antithyroid drugs. Here the chain combines TRBV4-3 and TRBJ1-2, with TRBD1 matching 8 junction bases. The source is a female donor with Graves disease. The CDR3 amino acid sequence is: CASSQELRGRGSYGYTF. The nucleotide sequence reads as follows: TGCGCCAGCAGCCAAGAACTCAGGGGGCGAGGTTCCTATGGCTACACCTTC.